One T cell receptor (beta chain) is described in this entry. The antigen remains unidentified. The data are from a study of type 1 regulatory T cells. Study-wide context: T-allo10 is a Tr1-enriched, alloantigen-specific CD4 T cell product made in vitro. Study-level findings and limits: Type 1 regulatory T cells had a more restricted TCR repertoire than non-type 1 regulatory T cells.

CDR1 is KGHSH, CDR2 LQKENI, per germline. V dropped 2 bases and J dropped 1 base, with 8 bases sitting between them. The CDR3 runs to 14 residues. In TCRdb, the reads were re-called with MiXCR into one record per CDR3 protein. The sample includes about 67,000 distinct CDR3 sequences, 49% seen only once; the top ten take roughly 2.2%. The sequencing input was cultured non-Tr1 T cells, either the whole culture or a sorted T cell fraction (not recorded which). The rearrangement uses TRBV18 and TRBJ1-1; no firm D call. The clonotype was recovered from a human donor in good health. The CDR3 sequence: CASSPYQENTEAFF. CDR3 DNA: TGTGCCAGCTCACCATACCAGGAGAACACTGAAGCTTTCTTT.